This T cell receptor beta chain came from a study of OX40 agonist ivuxolimab in advanced cancers. Findings and limits, study-wide: At 0.1 to 3.0 mg/kg and by week 6, CD4+ and CD8+ T cells in the blood had expanded clonally.

Repertoires were generated with immunoSEQ multiplex PCR, while TCRdb's copy carries only in-frame clones and drops some. The sample includes some 54,000 clones, over 70% of them seen just once. Cycle 7 day 1, cycle 4 day 1, and baseline were the timepoints at which blood was sampled. On this clone itself: The antigen is not known.

Sample: CD4+ or CD8+ T cells sorted from blood, taken in a trial of the OX40 agonist ivuxolimab. This clonotype originated in an adult with an advanced solid tumor such as melanoma, head and neck, liver or kidney cancer.

The CDR3 sequence: CASSIGPASGEQYF. CDR3 sequence (DNA): TGTGCCAGTAGTATAGGGCCCGCATCCGGCGAGCAGTACTTC. The chain couples TRBV19 to TRBJ2-7; D ambiguous. Trimming removed 1 base from V and 6 bases from J, with 13 bases in between. Germline CDR1 is LNHDA and CDR2 is SQIVND (reference sequence). This CDR3 has 14 amino acids.